This TCR beta chain emerged from a study of blood T cell repertoires in COVID-19. In the study overall: Samples representing acute and convalescent COVID-19 were sourced from the United States, Italy and Spain. PBMCs, B-cell-depleted T cells, or T cells provided the cDNA or gDNA that made up the material.

Per the authors' pipeline: Using reference gene primer amplification, nucleated cell counts were estimated. TCRdb's table, derived via immunoSEQ multiplex PCR, lists solely in-frame clones and lacks some. V, J and clone size were drawn from that table, and D and trimming were deduced from the DNA. The table includes around 93,000 clones, roughly 79% detected once. CDR3 length: 14 amino acids. The V gene lost 5 bases and the J gene lost 5 bases, with 15 bases spanning the gap. Germline loops: CDR1 MNHNS, CDR2 SASEGT. Sequenced input: peripheral blood. The chain links TRBV6-1 to TRBJ1-2, with D perhaps TRBD1 (6 bases). The clonotype comes from a woman of 80 years or more with acute or convalescent COVID-19. The DNA for the CDR3 is TGTGCCAGCAGTTCCTATCAGGGGCGATATGGCTACACCTTC. Its protein product is CASSSYQGRYGYTF.